Each of the 15 T cell receptor beta chains below was sequenced from the same sample in a study of blood T cell repertoires in COVID-19. Libraries were prepared by immunoSEQ multiplex PCR; TCRdb keeps only in-frame clonotypes and omits some of them. The sample has approximately 200,000 clones; roughly 80% are singletons. The sample taken for sequencing was PBMCs or T cells enriched from blood (not recorded which). The receptors were gathered from a man aged 60-69 years who had recovered from COVID-19.

The rearrangement uses TRBV10-2 and TRBJ1-1; a possible D gene is TRBD1 (5 bases). V lost 7 bases and J lost 0, with 9 bases in between. CDR3 size: 13 residues. CDR1 and CDR2 from the germline V gene are WSHSY and SAAADI. This CDR3 reads CASTRDVNTEAFF. CDR3 nucleotides: TGCGCCAGCACCAGGGATGTGAACACTGAAGCTTTCTTT.

V and J are TRBV6-6 and TRBJ1-5, with no clear D. Germline V gene data show CDR1 as MNHNY and CDR2 as SVGAGI (reference sequence). The CDR3 is made up of 11 amino acids. V was clipped by 6 bases and J by 9 bases, with 9 bases between them. The CDR3 coding sequence is TGTGCCAGCAGCCACCCGGGGCCCCAGCATTTT. Its translation: CASSHPGPQHF.

This chain links TRBV7-9 with TRBJ2-5, with D possibly being TRBD2 (6 bases). CDR1 and CDR2 (germline): SEHNR, FQNEAQ (reference sequence). V shed 5 bases and J shed 5 bases, with 9 bases lying between them. The CDR3 covers 12 residues. As DNA, the CDR3 is TGTGCCAGCAGCCTCAGCGGGGAGACCCAGTACTTC. The encoded protein is CASSLSGETQYF.

The chain combines TRBV19 with TRBJ1-4, with 7 bases fitting TRBD1. Germline V gives CDR1 LNHDA, CDR2 SQIVND (reference sequence). The CDR3 runs 14 residues. The ends lost 7 bases at V and 6 bases at J; junction bases unmatched: 8. As DNA, the CDR3 is TGTGCCAGTACCCTGGACAGGAAACATGAAAAACTGTTTTTT. Translating it yields CASTLDRKHEKLFF.

The rearrangement joins TRBV7-8 to TRBJ1-4; no firm D call. CDR1 and CDR2 from the germline V gene are SGHVS and FQNEAQ. The germline V and J ends were trimmed by 3 bases and 7 bases, with 12 bases remaining between them. The CDR3 totals 14 residues. For the CDR3, the DNA is TGTGCCAGCAGCTTTGGTGGGCTGGGTGAAAAACTGTTTTTT. Its protein product is CASSFGGLGEKLFF.

This clone showed up just once. The V call is TRBV11-2, the J call TRBJ2-1; a weak D match, TRBD2 (5 bases). V was cut by 1 base and J by 15 bases, with 19 bases left in between. The CDR3 is 14 amino acids. Germline V CDR1 and CDR2: SGHAT, FQNNGV. CDR3 nucleotide sequence: TGTGCCAGCAGCTTAGTGATGTTATCGGGAATCCCGTTCTTC. Protein: CASSLVMLSGIPFF.

The chain carries TRBV5-5 and TRBJ1-6, with 7 bases matching TRBD1. There are 17 residues in the CDR3. The J segment lost 2 bases and the V segment lost 4 bases, leaving 9 bases of the junction unmatched. Germline CDR1 and CDR2: SGHKS and YYEKEE (reference sequence). CDR3 in DNA: TGTGCCAGCAGCCGGCGGGACAGCCTCACCTATAATTCACCCCTCCACTTT. Residues: CASSRRDSLTYNSPLHF.

The sample holds a few counts of this clone. The chain combines TRBV7-9 with TRBJ1-4; maybe TRBD1 (6 bases). The CDR3 contains 15 residues. Trimming removed 5 bases from V and 4 bases from J, with 14 bases in between. Germline CDR1 reads SEHNR; CDR2 reads FQNEAQ (reference sequence). The CDR3 loop is CASSPGQNSNEKLFF. The CDR3 coding sequence is TGTGCCAGCAGCCCCGGACAGAACAGTAATGAAAAACTGTTTTTT. Complete variable domain (other parts from reference TRBV7-9 and TRBJ1-4): DTGVSQNPRHKITKRGQNVTFRCDPISEHNRLYWYRQTLGQGPEFLTYFQNEAQLEKSRLLSDRFSAERPKGSFSTLEIQRTEQGDSAMYLCASSPGQNSNEKLFFGSGTQLSVL.

Only one count was recorded for this clone. The J gene is TRBJ2-3, the V gene TRBV3-1 (or the pseudogene TRBV3-2); D might be TRBD2 (5 bases). CDR3 length equals 13 residues. From germline, CDR1 is LGHDT and CDR2 YNNKEL (reference sequence). V was shortened by 0 bases and J by 5 bases, with 6 bases between the two germline ends. For the CDR3, the DNA is TGTGCCAGCAGCCAAGATGCGGGAGATACGCAGTATTTT. This translates into CASSQDAGDTQYF.

The chain uses TRBV3-1 (or the pseudogene TRBV3-2) and TRBJ2-1; 10 nucleotides align to TRBD2. Trimming at V came to 4 bases and at J to 8 bases, leaving 14 bases not matched to a gene. CDR3 size: 17 residues. Germline V gene lookup returns CDR1 LGHDT and CDR2 YNNKEL (reference sequence). The CDR3 DNA reads TGTGCCAGCAGCCCGCGACCGCCTAGCGGGGGTGGTCATGAGCAGTTCTTC. Translated: CASSPRPPSGGGHEQFF.

This rearrangement joins TRBV27 to TRBJ2-5; D perhaps matches TRBD1 (5 bases). CDR3 length: 12 residues. Trimming took off 6 bases at V and 2 bases at J, with 7 bases between the two ends. In germline, CDR1 is MNHEY, CDR2 SMNVEV (reference sequence). This CDR3 is CASRGRQETQYF. The CDR3, as DNA: TGTGCCAGCAGGGGGCGACAAGAGACCCAGTACTTC.

CDR3 sequence (DNA): TGTGCCAGCAGCAAAGGGGGGCAGGGGAACTACGAGCAGTACTTC. Protein product: CASSKGGQGNYEQYF. The chain employs TRBV21-1 and TRBJ2-7; the table assigns TRBD1, which was not confirmed against the DNA. TRBV21-1 is termed a pseudogene. The CDR3 sequence is 15 residues long.

The rearrangement links TRBV24-1 to TRBJ2-2, with D maybe TRBD2 (6 bases). The germline gives CDR1 KGHDR, CDR2 SFDVKD. This CDR3 region has 14 residues. Deletions cut 9 bases from V and 0 bases from J, with 10 bases between. For the CDR3, the DNA is TGTGCCACCTCACCGGGGGCGAACACCGGGGAGCTGTTTTTT. This sequence encodes CATSPGANTGELFF.

This clone showed up just once. The chain combines TRBV30 with TRBJ2-1; the D is unclear. CDR1 GTSNPN and CDR2 SVGIG come from the germline V gene (reference sequence). This CDR3 has 13 residues. V lost 2 bases, J lost 0 bases, and 5 bases lay in between. The CDR3 protein is CAWSLLSYNEQFF. CDR3 nucleotides: TGTGCCTGGAGTCTCCTCTCCTACAATGAGCAGTTCTTC.

The gene calls are TRBV6-5 and TRBJ1-4; TRBD1 matches 10 bases. With 5 bases clipped from V and 2 bases from J, the junction kept 2 bases outside the gene matches. The length of the CDR3 is 15 residues. Germline V CDR1 and CDR2: MNHEY, SVGAGI. The CDR3: CASSRDRGTNEKLFF. The CDR3 DNA sequence: TGTGCCAGCAGTCGGGACAGGGGCACTAATGAAAAACTGTTTTTT.